The clone carrying this T cell receptor (beta chain) was counted once. Its antigen is unidentified. This sample is part of a study of T cell responses to AZD1222 COVID-19 vaccine. Study background: Pooling was applied to second doses at about 4 or about 12 weeks. General study points: The study reported that nearly half of spike-specific TCRs target unmutated variant regions. At baseline, just five or six AZD1222 recipients tested seropositive. At 160-218 and 743-854, vaccine-associated CD4 TCRs were dominant, and they spanned spike.

Using immunoSEQ multiplex PCR, the repertoire was profiled, and TCRdb retains in-frame clones only, with some absent. The table shows 150,000 to 180,000 clones, with roughly nine tenths occurring only once. V was shortened by 1 base and J by 0 bases, with 15 bases between the two germline ends. Germline V gene data show CDR1 as SGHTA and CDR2 as FQGNSA. This CDR3 has 17 residues. The sequencing here drew on peripheral blood, taken on day 0 of AZD1222 vaccination. This clonotype was sampled from an adult in good health. The rearrangement joins TRBV7-2 to TRBJ1-1; D call uncertain. In DNA, the CDR3 is TGTGCCAGCAGCTTAGGGGCAGACGTTGTTATGAACACTGAAGCTTTCTTT. The encoded protein is CASSLGADVVMNTEAFF.